This paragraph reports one T cell receptor beta chain. The target antigen is unknown. This record comes from a study of T cells in Graves' hyperthyroidism and ophthalmopathy. The study, taken as a whole, reports: Blood shared most expanded thyroid clonotypes above 0.001.

This CDR3 comprises 16 residues. Per germline, CDR1 DFQATT and CDR2 SNEGSKA (reference sequence). The junction had 11 bases not matched to a gene; V was cut back by 5 bases and J by 6 bases. RNA transcripts provided the source from which TCR beta CDR3 regions were amplified. The HTBI primer set drove a first-round RT-PCR of the TCR CDR3. MiXCR, applied by TCRdb to the multiplex PCR reads, yields one record per CDR3 protein. The profile shows approximately 640,000 distinct CDR3 sequences, about 18% of them singletons. Diagnosing involved the use of clinical symptoms, serum thyroxine and TRAb, thyroid ultrasound and orbital computed tomography.

The sequenced material came from blood. The rearrangement uses TRBV20-1 and TRBJ1-6; 9 bases line up with TRBD1. The sequence derives from a man in his fifties or sixties with Graves' hyperthyroidism. This chain's CDR3 is CSAAFPGQGFNSPLHF. The CDR3 bases are TGCAGTGCTGCTTTTCCGGGACAGGGCTTTAATTCACCCCTCCACTTT.